These T cell receptor beta chains were read from a single sample in a study of OX40 agonist ivuxolimab in advanced cancers. The table came from immunoSEQ multiplex PCR; TCRdb's copy has only in-frame clones and leaves some out. This sample has tens of thousands of clones, with about 88% found just once. The input for sequencing was CD4+ or CD8+ T cells sorted from blood, taken in a trial of the OX40 agonist ivuxolimab. The origin of the receptors is an adult with an advanced solid tumor such as melanoma, head and neck, liver or kidney cancer. Both conserved end residues are part of each CDR3. Each record gives: J gene, clone size, D gene, V gene, CDR3 protein, CDR3 DNA. A D gene is named only where the DNA matches it firmly. Where a row states a size, it is once, few, many or the class of an expanded clone; other rows omit it.

TRBJ1-2 . . TRBV14 CASSQDQGARNYGYTF TGTGCCAGCAGCCAAGATCAAGGGGCGCGGAACTATGGCTACACCTTC
TRBJ1-4 once . TRBV30 CAWSVFGGTNEKLFF TGTGCCTGGAGTGTATTCGGGGGAACTAATGAAAAACTGTTTTTT
TRBJ2-7 . TRBD1 TRBV19 CASSTGGGYEQYF TGTGCCAGTAGCACAGGGGGCGGGTACGAGCAGTACTTC
TRBJ2-7 . TRBD1 TRBV4-3 CASSQRDRASYEQYF TGCGCCAGCAGCCAGAGGGACAGGGCTTCCTACGAGCAGTACTTC
TRBJ2-5 . TRBD2 TRBV11-3 CASSSNTRLAGLETQYF TGTGCCAGCAGCTCTAATACCCGACTAGCGGGATTGGAGACCCAGTACTTC
TRBJ2-3 . TRBD2 TRBV27 CASGQLRGMVDTQYF TGTGCCAGCGGGCAATTGCGGGGGATGGTAGATACGCAGTATTTT
TRBJ1-6 . . TRBV19 CASSIVILGVRDSPLHF TGTGCCAGTAGTATAGTGATCCTAGGGGTAAGAGATTCACCCCTCCACTTT
TRBJ2-1 . . TRBV25-1 CASSELGTLLRDEQFF TGTGCCAGCAGTGAACTAGGGACTCTCCTTAGGGATGAGCAGTTCTTC
TRBJ1-2 . . TRBV5-4 CASSLVAANYGYTF TGTGCCAGCAGCTTGGTGGCAGCTAACTATGGCTACACCTTC
TRBJ2-3 . . TRBV9 CASSVVAGGVTDTQYF TGTGCCAGCAGCGTAGTGGCAGGAGGGGTCACAGATACGCAGTATTTT
TRBJ1-4 . . TRBV27 CASRGGGGLNEKLFF TGTGCCAGCAGGGGCGGTGGCGGACTGAATGAAAAACTGTTTTTT
TRBJ1-1 . . TRBV9 CASSVEGLQEWENTEAFF TGTGCCAGCAGCGTAGAGGGACTTCAAGAATGGGAGAACACTGAAGCTTTCTTT
TRBJ1-2 . . TRBV7-9 CASSLARQPYGYTF TGTGCCAGCAGCTTAGCTCGACAGCCCTATGGCTACACCTTC
TRBJ1-2 . . TRBV27 CASSFISFFEGSNYGYTF TGTGCCAGCAGTTTTATCTCCTTTTTTGAGGGTAGTAACTATGGCTACACCTTC
TRBJ2-7 . TRBD1 TRBV27 CASSPFGGTGTYEQYF TGTGCCAGCAGTCCTTTCGGAGGGACAGGGACCTACGAGCAGTACTTC
TRBJ2-3 . TRBD2 TRBV4-2 CASSQEKRGGTDTQYF TGTGCCAGCAGCCAAGAGAAGCGGGGGGGCACAGATACGCAGTATTTT
TRBJ1-1 once . TRBV29-1 CSVLTDMNTEAFF TGCAGCGTTCTGACGGACATGAACACTGAAGCTTTCTTT
TRBJ1-1 . . TRBV2 CASRGTWGEAFF TGTGCCAGCAGAGGGACCTGGGGTGAAGCTTTCTTT
TRBJ1-2 once . TRBV27 CASSLDRTNYGYTF TGTGCCAGCAGTCTCGACAGGACTAACTATGGCTACACCTTC
TRBJ1-4 . TRBD1 TRBV2 CASTLGTGRNEKLFF TGTGCCAGCACCCTAGGGACAGGGCGGAATGAAAAACTGTTTTTT
TRBJ2-1 . . TRBV11-3 CASSLGGREGLF TGTGCCAGCAGCTTAGGGGGAAGAGAAGGGCTCTTC
TRBJ1-1 . . TRBV4-2 CASSQDPSLNTEAFF TGTGCCAGCAGCCAAGACCCTAGTTTGAACACTGAAGCTTTCTTT